This entry features one T cell receptor (beta chain) sequence. Antigen specificity is unknown. This entry comes from a study of vaccination effects on CD4 cells after COVID-19. Study at large: It was with about 10 IU/ml IL-2 and around 10 ug/ml peptides that two million PBMC per well were cultured. Study-level points and caveats: Cross-reactivity with common cold coronaviruses was shown by only 1 of 255 vaccine-induced clones in healthy vaccinees. Long after vaccination, the clones induced by infection and by vaccine shrank markedly in size.

Profiled with immunoSEQ multiplex PCR; TCRdb holds only in-frame clones, not every one. The repertoire holds 50,000 to 60,000 clones, with around 84% as singletons. Scientists isolated CD4+ T cells after a roughly ten-day culture period ended. All study participants received two doses of BNT162b2 or mRNA-1273 vaccine. J gave up 8 bases and V 1 base, and 4 bases lay outside the gene matches. Germline V gene sequence: CDR1 MGHRA, CDR2 YSYEKL. The length of the CDR3 is 14 residues. This receptor was obtained from a human donor who received a COVID-19 vaccine. The chain couples TRBV4-1 to TRBJ1-2; 10 bases are a match to TRBD1. The starting material was CD4+ T cells from PBMCs cultured without peptide, obtained after COVID-19 vaccination. Here the CDR3 reads CASSQGGTGVGYTF. CDR3 nucleotides: TGCGCCAGCAGCCAAGGGGGGACAGGGGTAGGCTACACCTTC.